The next 23 T cell receptor beta chains were all read from a single sample in a study of response to subunit inactivated influenza vaccine (dated by TCRdb to the late 2010s). The library was built by means of RT-PCR. TCRdb shows the sequencer as Illumina HiSeq 2500. The raw public reads went through TCRdb reprocessing: fastp at Q25, MiXCR clone calling, in-frame beta chains kept. Each entry merges the rows of one CDR3 protein and shows their most common DNA and genes. Within this sample are a few hundred thousand distinct CDR3 sequences, with 14% of them counted one time only. Together, the top ten hold 8.5% to 14% of the sample. Sequenced here: PBMCs from blood, sampled roughly 12 days after vaccination. The receptors shown here come from a man aged 50-59 years who received an inactivated influenza vaccine. Donor details come from another sample of the same person, matched by shared clones.

The V gene is TRBV7-8, the J gene TRBJ2-7; TRBD2 agrees at 11 bases. The J segment lost 5 bases and the V segment lost 5 bases, leaving 11 bases of the junction unmatched. Germline V lookup: CDR1 SGHVS, CDR2 FQNEAQ. This CDR3 has 16 residues. The CDR3 coding sequence is TGTGCCAGCAGCGCGCTCACTAGCGGGAGTATCCACGAGCAGTACTTC. Translated: CASSALTSGSIHEQYF.

This clonotype has just a few counts. This rearrangement joins TRBV12-3 or TRBV12-4 to TRBJ1-1; maybe TRBD1 (5 bases). The CDR3 runs 12 residues. V lost 7 bases to trimming and J lost 7 bases, with 13 bases between them. The CDR3 region has the DNA TGTGCCAGCACCCCCGGGGGGGGTGAAGCTTTCTTT. Amino acids: CASTPGGGEAFF.

V gene TRBV10-3 combines with J gene TRBJ2-3; 9 bases match TRBD1. Germline lookup yields CDR1 ENHRY and CDR2 SYGVKD. The CDR3 contains 15 residues. V gave up 8 bases and J gave up 0 bases; unmatched junction bases: 6. CDR3 in amino acids: CAIRDRDQSTDTQYF. CDR3 in DNA: TGTGCCATCCGGGACAGGGACCAAAGCACAGATACGCAGTATTTT.

This chain links TRBV7-3 with TRBJ2-5; D uncertain. CDR3 length equals 15 residues. Trimming shortened V by 0 bases and J by 3 bases, and 11 bases separated the two germline ends. Looked up from germline, CDR1 is SGHTA and CDR2 is FQGTGA. CDR3 sequence reads: CASSLTMASKETQYF. CDR3 bases: TGTGCCAGCAGCTTAACTATGGCATCTAAAGAGACCCAGTACTTC.

The genes are TRBV5-1 and TRBJ2-7, with D uncertain. CDR1 and CDR2 from the germline V gene are SGHRS and YFSETQ. There are 12 residues in the CDR3. V lost 3 bases to trimming and J lost 5 bases, with 9 bases between them. CDR3 DNA: TGCGCCAGCAGCTGGATGGGGAACGAGCAGTACTTC. This translates into CASSWMGNEQYF. The full variable domain, completed using reference TRBV5-1 and TRBJ2-7, is KAGVTQTPRYLIKTRGQQVTLSCSPISGHRSVSWYQQTPGQGLQFLFEYFSETQRNKGNFPGRFSGRQFSNSRSEMNVSTLELGDSALYLCASSWMGNEQYFGPGTRLTVT.

V and J are TRBV11-1 and TRBJ1-5; D is possibly TRBD1 (6 bases). Germline values: CDR1 SGHAT, CDR2 FQDESV (reference sequence). The CDR3 length is 18 residues. V shed 5 bases and J shed 1 base, with 21 bases lying between them. CDR3 nucleotide sequence: TGTGCCAGCAGCCCGGGCCAACCTCCAGGGGCGAGCAATCAGCCCCAGCATTTT. Protein: CASSPGQPPGASNQPQHF.

This clonotype was recorded a few times. This chain joins TRBV14 and TRBJ1-1; 8 nucleotides line up with TRBD1. From germline, CDR1 is SGHDN and CDR2 FVKESK. Trimming at V came to 1 base and at J to 8 bases, leaving 3 bases not matched to a gene. CDR3 length equals 13 residues. CDR3 amino acids: CASSQVRDREAFF. DNA of the CDR3: TGTGCCAGCAGCCAAGTCCGGGACAGGGAAGCTTTCTTT. Combining the CDR3 with reference TRBV14 and TRBJ1-1 gives the whole variable domain EAGVTQFPSHSVIEKGQTVTLRCDPISGHDNLYWYRRVMGKEIKFLLHFVKESKQDESGMPNNRFLAERTGGTYSTLKVQPAELEDSGVYFCASSQVRDREAFFGQGTRLTVV.

This clonotype was counted ten times or more. The gene calls are TRBV28 and TRBJ1-2; D unresolved. This CDR3 has 13 residues. Trimming took off 7 bases at V and 4 bases at J, with 13 bases between the two ends. In germline, CDR1 is MDHEN, CDR2 SYDVKM. The CDR3 protein is CASTETDTYGYTF. The CDR3 DNA follows: TGTGCCAGCACCGAAACCGACACCTATGGCTACACCTTC.

This clonotype was found a few times. This chain uses TRBV12-3 or TRBV12-4 with TRBJ1-1, with a possible D match to TRBD1 (5 bases). Trimming stripped 5 bases from V and 8 bases from J, with 12 bases between. The CDR3 sequence is 12 residues long. The DNA of the CDR3 is TGTGCCAGCAGTCCGGGACGGCAAGAAGCTTTCTTT. Amino acid sequence: CASSPGRQEAFF.

The chain links TRBV28 to TRBJ2-7; no firm D call. Looked up from germline, CDR1 is MDHEN and CDR2 is SYDVKM. Trimming took 6 bases from V and 4 from J, leaving 10 bases between them. The CDR3 consists of 12 residues. The CDR3 coding sequence is TGTGCCAGCAGATCCGTGACTTACGAGCAGTACTTC. Amino acids: CASRSVTYEQYF.

This clonotype was detected many times. J is TRBJ1-6 and V is TRBV18; TRBD1 aligns across 11 bases. This CDR3 comprises 15 residues. CDR1 KGHSH and CDR2 LQKENI come from the germline V gene. V lost 3 bases, J lost 7 bases, and 2 bases stayed unmatched. The CDR3 loop is CASSPGQGANSPLHF. The CDR3 coding sequence is TGTGCCAGCTCACCCGGACAGGGGGCGAATTCACCCCTCCACTTT.

This clonotype occurred a few times. V is TRBV6-8 and J is TRBJ1-5; D not certain. The CDR3 loop spans 12 amino acids. Germline lookup yields CDR1 MNHGY and CDR2 SAAAGT. V lost 9 bases and J 3 bases, leaving 9 bases between the germline ends. CDR3: CARRGDNQPQHF. Here the CDR3 DNA reads TGTGCCAGGCGGGGAGACAATCAGCCCCAGCATTTT.

The chain employs TRBV12-3 or TRBV12-4 and TRBJ1-6, with 9 bases aligning to TRBD1. CDR3 size: 15 residues. Losses at the gene ends were 4 bases for V and 10 bases for J; bases not matched to a gene: 8. As DNA, the CDR3 is TGTGCCAGCAGTTCGGGGACAGGGTCAAGATCACCCCTCCACTTT. Amino acids: CASSSGTGSRSPLHF.

The chain recombines TRBV2 with TRBJ1-2; D perhaps matches TRBD1 (5 bases). Trimming cost V 6 bases and J 3 bases, with 23 bases left between them. Germline V gene sequence: CDR1 SNHLY, CDR2 FYNNEI. This CDR3 contains 17 residues. DNA of the CDR3: TGTGCCAGCAGAGTCAGTGATTCAGGGCCTATGGACTATGGCTACACCTTC. Amino acids: CASRVSDSGPMDYGYTF.

This clonotype was found a few times. DNA for the CDR3: TGTGCCAGCAGCTTAGGCCCTGCAGGGACAGATACGCAGTATTTT. This codes for CASSLGPAGTDTQYF. The chain uses TRBV7-9 and TRBJ2-3; TRBD1 is a possible D gene (5 bases). This CDR3 comprises 15 residues. V was shortened by 1 base and J by 3 bases, with 11 bases between the two germline ends. The germline V gene has CDR1 SEHNR and CDR2 FQNEAQ (reference sequence).

The chain is built from TRBV5-1 and TRBJ2-7; D is uncertain. Germline CDR1 reads SGHRS; CDR2 reads YFSETQ. V was shortened by 2 bases and J by 3 bases, with 9 bases between the two germline ends. The CDR3 length is 13 residues. CDR3 loop: CASSLRNNYEQYF. CDR3 nucleotides: TGCGCCAGCAGCTTAAGAAATAACTACGAGCAGTACTTC.

This chain joins TRBV7-9 and TRBJ1-2, with D possibly matching TRBD1 (5 bases). V dropped 4 bases and J dropped 6 bases, with 15 bases sitting between them. This CDR3 contains 14 residues. Germline V gene lookup returns CDR1 SEHNR and CDR2 FQNEAQ (reference sequence). The CDR3 loop reads CASSYRGREDGYTF. The CDR3 DNA reads as TGTGCCAGCAGCTACCGGGGGAGGGAGGATGGCTACACCTTC.

The chain has TRBV7-9 and TRBJ2-1; D unclear. Germline CDR1 is SEHNR and CDR2 is FQNEAQ (reference sequence). Deletions cut 1 base from V and 9 bases from J, with 13 bases between. The CDR3 loop spans 14 amino acids. This CDR3 reads CASSLVSQESEQFF. The CDR3 DNA sequence: TGTGCCAGCAGCTTAGTATCCCAGGAGAGTGAGCAGTTCTTC. The full variable domain, its missing parts supplied by reference TRBV7-9 and TRBJ2-1, is DTGVSQNPRHKITKRGQNVTFRCDPISEHNRLYWYRQTLGQGPEFLTYFQNEAQLEKSRLLSDRFSAERPKGSFSTLEIQRTEQGDSAMYLCASSLVSQESEQFFGPGTRLTVL.

In its sample, this clonotype was seen a few times. This chain joins TRBV11-2 and TRBJ2-5; tentatively, D is TRBD1 or TRBD2 (5 bases each). Germline V gene data show CDR1 as SGHAT and CDR2 as FQNNGV. This CDR3 region has 14 residues. V was cut by 5 bases and J by 5 bases, with 15 bases left in between. The DNA for the CDR3 is TGTGCCAGCAGCGGGACCGGGGCCGGGGAGACCCAGTACTTC. Its translation is CASSGTGAGETQYF.

A few counts support this clonotype. The chain is built from TRBV15 and TRBJ2-1; D ambiguous. The CDR3 length is 17 residues. Germline CDR1 reads LNHNV; CDR2 reads YYDKDF (reference sequence). V was cut by 0 bases and J by 6 bases, with 18 bases left in between. The CDR3 DNA is TGTGCCACCAGCAGAGACACGGCTATACGATATCGCAATGAGCAGTTCTTC. Protein sequence: CATSRDTAIRYRNEQFF.

This clonotype occurred a few times. The rearrangement joins TRBV5-5 to TRBJ2-2; D is undetermined. Trimming removed 2 bases from V and 0 bases from J, with 5 bases in between. This CDR3 is built from 14 residues. Germline V gives CDR1 SGHKS, CDR2 YYEKEE (reference sequence). The CDR3 DNA follows: TGTGCCAGCAGCTTCCCTCCGAACACCGGGGAGCTGTTTTTT. Translated, it gives CASSFPPNTGELFF.

This clonotype showed up just once. The rearrangement uses TRBV11-1 and TRBJ2-3; 10 nucleotides align to TRBD1. The CDR3 contains 20 residues. V gave up 4 bases and J gave up 2 bases; unmatched junction bases: 18. CDR1 and CDR2 (germline): SGHAT, FQDESV (reference sequence). CDR3 nucleotides: TGTGCCAGCAGCTCATCTTGGGGACAGGGGACCAAAACCCACACAGATACGCAGTATTTT. Translating gives CASSSSWGQGTKTHTDTQYF.

The chain joins TRBV7-2 to TRBJ2-5; D is perhaps TRBD1 (5 bases). V gave up 3 bases and J gave up 5 bases, with 13 bases separating them. Germline assignment: CDR1 SGHTA and CDR2 FQGNSA. CDR3 length equals 14 residues. The CDR3 DNA is TGTGCCAGCAGCTTGCTCCAGGGTCGGGAGACCCAGTACTTC. Its translation: CASSLLQGRETQYF. The variable domain in full, with the rest retrieved from reference TRBV7-2 and TRBJ2-5, is GAGVSQSPSNKVTEKGKDVELRCDPISGHTALYWYRQSLGQGLEFLIYFQGNSAPDKSGLPSDRFSAERTGGSVSTLTIQRTQQEDSAVYLCASSLLQGRETQYFGPGTRLLVL.